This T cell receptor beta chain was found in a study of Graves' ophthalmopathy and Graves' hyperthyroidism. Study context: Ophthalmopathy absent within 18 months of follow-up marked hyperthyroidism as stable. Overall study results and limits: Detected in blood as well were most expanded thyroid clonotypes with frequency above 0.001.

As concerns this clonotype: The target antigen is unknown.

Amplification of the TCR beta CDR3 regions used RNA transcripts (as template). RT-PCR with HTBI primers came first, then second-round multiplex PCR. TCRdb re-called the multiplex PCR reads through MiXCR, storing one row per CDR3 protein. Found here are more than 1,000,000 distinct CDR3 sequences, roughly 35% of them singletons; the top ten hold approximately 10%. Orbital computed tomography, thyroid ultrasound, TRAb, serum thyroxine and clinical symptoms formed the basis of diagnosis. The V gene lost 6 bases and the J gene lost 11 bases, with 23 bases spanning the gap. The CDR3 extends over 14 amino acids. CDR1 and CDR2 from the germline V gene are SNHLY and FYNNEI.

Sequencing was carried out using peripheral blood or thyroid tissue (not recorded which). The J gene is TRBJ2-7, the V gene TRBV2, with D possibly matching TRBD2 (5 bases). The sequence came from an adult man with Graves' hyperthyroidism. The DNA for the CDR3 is TGTGCCAGCAGGACCGGACGGGGTTTAAGTTTTAAGTACTTC. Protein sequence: CASRTGRGLSFKYF.